Presented here are 28 T cell receptor beta chains from one specimen sequenced in a study of T cell changes during pregnancy in multiple sclerosis. The repertoire was sequenced with immunoSEQ multiplex PCR; TCRdb's copy has only in-frame clones and lacks some. The sample lists 65,000 to 85,000 clones, 90% to 95% occurring once. This material consisted of peripheral blood, taken in the second trimester of pregnancy. These receptors were taken from a female donor with multiple sclerosis, enrolled in a pregnancy study.

The rearrangement links TRBV7-9 to TRBJ2-2; 10 bases are a match to TRBD2. The V and J ends lost 5 bases and 5 bases, in that order; junction bases with no gene match: 5. The CDR3 extends over 15 amino acids. Germline CDR1 is SEHNR and CDR2 is FQNEAQ (reference sequence). The CDR3 loop reads CASSQLAGTTGELFF. The CDR3 DNA reads TGTGCCAGCAGCCAACTAGCGGGGACTACCGGGGAGCTGTTTTTT.

This CDR3 is CASSLAGEGETQYF. The DNA for the CDR3 is TGCGCCAGCAGCTTGGCAGGGGAGGGAGAGACCCAGTACTTC. V and J are TRBV5-1 and TRBJ2-5; perhaps TRBD2 as D (7 bases). Trimming pared 0 bases from V and 4 bases from J, leaving 10 bases between. This CDR3 has 14 amino acids. Germline V lookup: CDR1 SGHRS, CDR2 YFSETQ.

The gene calls are TRBV28 and TRBJ2-3, with a weak D call TRBD1 (5 bases). CDR3 length equals 14 residues. Per the germline V gene, CDR1 is MDHEN and CDR2 is SYDVKM. The V and J ends lost 8 bases and 2 bases respectively, with 14 bases between them. The CDR3 region has the DNA TGTGCCAGCCAACAAGGGGCATACACAGATACGCAGTATTTT. This encodes CASQQGAYTDTQYF.

V is TRBV29-1 and J is TRBJ2-2; D might be TRBD1 (6 bases). The CDR3 totals 15 residues. Trimming cost V 4 bases and J 3 bases, with 15 bases left between them. CDR1 and CDR2 (germline): SQVTM, ANQGSEA. The CDR3 reads CSVAPGVIDTGELFF. The CDR3 DNA reads TGCAGCGTTGCGCCAGGGGTGATTGACACCGGGGAGCTGTTTTTT.

The V gene is TRBV7-2, the J gene TRBJ2-7; 12 bases fit TRBD2. After removal of 6 bases from V and 4 bases from J, the junction contained 4 bases not matched to a gene. Looked up from germline, CDR1 is SGHTA and CDR2 is FQGNSA. This CDR3 is built from 14 residues. CDR3 amino acids: CASSSSGGGYEQYF. Written as DNA, the CDR3 is TGTGCCAGCAGTTCTAGCGGGGGGGGTTACGAGCAGTACTTC.

This clone was picked up one time. The chain has TRBV11-2 and TRBJ1-3; D remains unclear. The CDR3 is 14 residues long. V lost 1 base and J lost 2, with 6 bases in between. Looked up from germline, CDR1 is SGHAT and CDR2 is FQNNGV. The CDR3 sequence is CASSLGSAGNTIYF. The DNA for the CDR3 is TGTGCCAGCAGCTTAGGGTCGGCTGGAAACACCATATATTTT.

This chain uses TRBV30 with TRBJ1-3; 8 bases match TRBD1. The CDR3 spans 13 residues. The V gene's germline CDR1 is GTSNPN and CDR2 SVGIG (reference sequence). Losses at the gene ends were 1 base for V and 5 bases for J; bases not matched to a gene: 1. The CDR3 nucleotides read TGTGCCTGGAGTGACAGGGGGAGAAACACCATATATTTT. Amino acids: CAWSDRGRNTIYF.

The J gene is TRBJ1-5, the V gene TRBV6-1, with a possible D match to TRBD1 (5 bases). CDR3 size: 15 residues. V gave up 9 bases and J gave up 1 base, with 16 bases separating them. Germline values: CDR1 MNHNS, CDR2 SASEGT. The chain's CDR3 is CASLVGDWSNQPQHF. The CDR3 DNA reads TGTGCCAGTCTCGTTGGGGACTGGAGCAATCAGCCCCAGCATTTT.

This clone was picked up a small number of times. This sequence joins TRBV5-1 and TRBJ2-7; maybe TRBD1 (6 bases). Germline V gene data show CDR1 as SGHRS and CDR2 as YFSETQ. V was clipped by 3 bases and J by 3 bases, with 19 bases between them. The CDR3 extends over 16 amino acids. The CDR3 coding sequence is TGCGCCAGCAGCTGGAGCCGGGACACTAGAAACTACGAGCAGTACTTC. Encoded protein: CASSWSRDTRNYEQYF.

This clone showed up just once. The chain combines TRBV25-1 with TRBJ1-1, with 7 nucleotides matching TRBD1. The germline V gene has CDR1 MGHDK and CDR2 SYGVNS. Trimming at V came to 2 bases and at J to 6 bases, leaving 12 bases not matched to a gene. This CDR3 region has 16 residues. The CDR3: CASSEGDSKDFAEAFF. CDR3 coding DNA: TGTGCCAGCAGTGAAGGGGACAGTAAAGACTTCGCTGAAGCTTTCTTT.

The genes are TRBV7-9 and TRBJ1-2, with D possibly matching TRBD1 (5 bases). This CDR3 comprises 13 residues. The germline V gene has CDR1 SEHNR and CDR2 FQNEAQ (reference sequence). V was trimmed by 3 bases and J by 4 bases, leaving 9 bases between them. The DNA of the CDR3 is TGTGCCAGCAGCTTGGACACGTCCTATGGCTACACCTTC. Translating gives CASSLDTSYGYTF.

The chain recombines TRBV7-8 with TRBJ2-5, with D tentatively TRBD1 (5 bases). This CDR3 is built from 14 residues. Germline-derived CDR1 and CDR2 are SGHVS and FQNEAQ. The V end lost 5 bases, the J end lost 5 bases, and 15 bases lay between the germline ends. The CDR3: CASSLGFGAETQYF. In nucleotides, the CDR3 is TGTGCCAGCAGCCTTGGGTTTGGGGCGGAGACCCAGTACTTC.

The CDR3, as DNA: TGTGCCAGCAGTGAAGGAGGGAGCGAGCAGTACTTC. Translation gives CASSEGGSEQYF. The J gene is TRBJ2-7, the V gene TRBV2; D may be TRBD2 (5 bases). Deletions cut 1 base from V and 6 bases from J, with 7 bases between. CDR1 is SNHLY and CDR2 is FYNNEI in the germline V gene. CDR3 length: 12 residues.

The genes are TRBV4-1 and TRBJ2-1; the D is unclear. V was clipped by 1 base and J by 0 bases, with 16 bases between them. Germline-derived CDR1 and CDR2 are MGHRA and YSYEKL. This CDR3 is 18 amino acids long. In nucleotides, the CDR3 is TGCGCCAGCAGCCAAGTCGATATGGGCATCAGCTCCTACAATGAGCAGTTCTTC. Encoded protein: CASSQVDMGISSYNEQFF.

The chain couples TRBV7-2 to TRBJ2-7; 8 bases are shared with TRBD1. Per germline, CDR1 SGHTA and CDR2 FQGNSA. This CDR3 has 17 amino acids. The trim removed 1 base at V and 7 bases at J, leaving 15 bases unmatched. Here the CDR3 reads CASSLDFGNRGRKEQYF. In nucleotides, the CDR3 is TGTGCCAGCAGCTTAGATTTCGGTAACAGGGGGAGGAAAGAGCAGTACTTC.

This rearrangement joins TRBV10-2 to TRBJ2-7; tentative D call: TRBD2 (6 bases). The V end lost 5 bases, the J end lost 0 bases, and 14 bases lay between the germline ends. Germline assignment: CDR1 WSHSY and CDR2 SAAADI. This CDR3 has 15 amino acids. In DNA, the CDR3 is TGCGCCAGCAGTCTCCTGGGACTGAGCTCCTACGAGCAGTACTTC. Translated, it gives CASSLLGLSSYEQYF.

The chain joins TRBV27 to TRBJ1-4; 7 bases are a match to TRBD1. Germline V gives CDR1 MNHEY, CDR2 SMNVEV (reference sequence). This CDR3 is 15 amino acids long. The ends lost 6 bases at V and 5 bases at J; junction bases unmatched: 9. In DNA form, the CDR3 reads TGTGCCAGCAGACCCCGAGGGGACAGCAATGAAAAACTGTTTTTT. Protein sequence: CASRPRGDSNEKLFF.

The CDR3 region is CASSHTQTGYEQYF. Here the CDR3 DNA reads TGTGCCAGCAGCCACACCCAAACGGGGTACGAGCAGTACTTC. This chain connects TRBV16 to TRBJ2-7; the D gene is possibly TRBD2 (5 bases). The CDR3 extends over 14 amino acids. Germline values: CDR1 KGHSY, CDR2 FQNENV. V lost 3 bases and J lost 4, with 13 bases in between.

The chain is built from TRBV18 and TRBJ2-3; 10 bases match TRBD1. The CDR3 length is 16 residues. CDR1 is KGHSH, CDR2 LQKENI, per germline. J lost 3 bases, V lost 4 bases, and 7 bases had no gene match. The CDR3 reads CASSLGQGVSTDTQYF. For the CDR3, the DNA is TGTGCCAGCTCACTAGGACAGGGGGTCTCTACAGATACGCAGTATTTT.

The chain is built from TRBV5-4 and TRBJ2-5; unclear D gene. The CDR3 is 14 residues long. V was trimmed by 2 bases and J by 9 bases, leaving 17 bases between them. Per the germline V gene, CDR1 is SGHNT and CDR2 is YYREEE (reference sequence). The CDR3: CASSLNSLLVAQYF. The CDR3 coding sequence is TGTGCCAGCAGCTTAAACAGTCTGTTAGTGGCCCAGTACTTC.

The DNA for the CDR3 is TGTGCCAGTAGTATAACCGAAGGACAGGTTGAAGACTCTGGAAACACCATATATTTT. This codes for CASSITEGQVEDSGNTIYF. This chain links TRBV19 with TRBJ1-3; 7 bases map to TRBD1. The CDR3 length is 19 residues. With 2 bases clipped from V and 0 bases from J, the junction kept 13 bases outside the gene matches. Per germline, CDR1 LNHDA and CDR2 SQIVND (reference sequence).

The chain's CDR3 is CASSFLSGNEQFF. The CDR3 DNA reads TGTGCCAGCAGCTTCTTATCGGGGAATGAGCAGTTCTTC. V is TRBV5-8 and J is TRBJ2-1; D might be TRBD2 (5 bases). Germline lookup yields CDR1 SGHTS and CDR2 YDEGEE. The CDR3 consists of 13 residues. The ends were cut back, 2 bases at V and 7 bases at J, with 10 bases in the middle. Using reference TRBV5-8 and TRBJ2-1 for the parts outside the CDR3, the full variable domain is EAGVTQSPTHLIKTRGQQATLRCSPISGHTSVYWYQQALGLGLQFLLWYDEGEERNRGNFPPRFSGRQFPNYSSELNVNALELEDSALYLCASSFLSGNEQFFGPGTRLTVL.

J is TRBJ2-7 and V is TRBV7-9, with TRBD2 as a possible D gene (6 bases). This CDR3 comprises 15 residues. Germline CDR1 and CDR2: SEHNR and FQNEAQ (reference sequence). The V gene lost 1 base and the J gene lost 3 bases, with 13 bases spanning the gap. Here the CDR3 reads CASSLVNGGGYEQYF. DNA for the CDR3: TGTGCCAGCAGCTTAGTGAACGGGGGAGGCTACGAGCAGTACTTC.

This chain links TRBV4-3 with TRBJ1-4, with 7 bases that match TRBD1. Per the germline V gene, CDR1 is LGHNA and CDR2 is YSLEER. V dropped 3 bases and J dropped 6; count of bases not matched to a gene: 10. This CDR3 contains 16 residues. The CDR3 loop reads CASSHLFQGEDEKLFF. The DNA of the CDR3 is TGCGCCAGCAGCCACCTTTTCCAGGGGGAGGATGAAAAACTGTTTTTT.

V is TRBV7-8 and J is TRBJ2-7; 7 positions match TRBD1. This CDR3 spans 16 amino acids. Germline trimming cut 1 base from V and 3 bases from J; bases unmatched to any gene: 9. The germline V gene encodes CDR1 SGHVS and CDR2 FQNEAQ. In nucleotides, the CDR3 is TGTGCCAGCAGCTTAGGATCGACAGGGAAAAACTACGAGCAGTACTTC. Amino acids: CASSLGSTGKNYEQYF.

The CDR3 here is CASSQETAGDSYEQYF. The CDR3 coding sequence is TGTGCCAGCAGCCAAGAAACGGCAGGCGACTCCTACGAGCAGTACTTC. The gene calls are TRBV4-2 and TRBJ2-7, with D unresolved. Germline CDR1 and CDR2: LGHNA and YNFKEQ. V shed 0 bases and J shed 0 bases, with 12 bases lying between them. The CDR3 sequence is 16 residues long.

This clone has a handful of counts. The DNA for the CDR3 is TGTGCCAGCAGCGTGGACGGGAGGAGTGAAAAACTGTTTTTT. Its protein product is CASSVDGRSEKLFF. The V and J genes are TRBV9 and TRBJ1-4, with unresolved D. CDR1 SGDLS and CDR2 YYNGEE come from the germline V gene. The CDR3 covers 14 residues. V dropped 2 bases and J dropped 7 bases, with 12 bases sitting between them.

The chain is built from TRBV5-1 and TRBJ2-5; TRBD1 agrees at 9 bases. Trimming at V came to 4 bases and at J to 5 bases, leaving 12 bases not matched to a gene. The CDR3 sequence is 16 residues long. CDR1 is SGHRS and CDR2 is YFSETQ in the germline V gene. The CDR3 sequence is CASSEQGAGVGETQYF. The CDR3, as DNA: TGCGCCAGCAGCGAACAGGGGGCTGGGGTTGGGGAGACCCAGTACTTC.